Below are 24 T cell receptor beta chains sequenced from a single sample in a study of T cell responses to AZD1222 COVID-19 vaccine. The protocol was immunoSEQ multiplex PCR, while the TCRdb copy is restricted to in-frame clones and leaves out a portion. This sample has more than 70,000 clones, with about 85% found just once. Sequenced here: peripheral blood, sampled on day 0 of AZD1222 vaccination. These receptors were collected from an adult in good health.

The gene calls are TRBV7-2 and TRBJ2-2, with D perhaps TRBD2 (6 bases). Trimming stripped 3 bases from V and 4 bases from J, with 9 bases between. The germline V gene encodes CDR1 SGHTA and CDR2 FQGNSA. CDR3 size: 14 residues. The CDR3 here is CASSLEGATGELFF. CDR3 nucleotides: TGTGCCAGCAGCTTGGAGGGAGCCACCGGGGAGCTGTTTTTT.

The chain is built from TRBV10-3 and TRBJ1-3; D perhaps matches TRBD1 (6 bases). Per the germline V gene, CDR1 is ENHRY and CDR2 is SYGVKD. With 2 bases removed from V and 0 bases from J, the gap between germline ends came to 11 bases. This CDR3 is built from 16 residues. CDR3 residues: CAISEKGVYSGNTIYF. The CDR3, as DNA: TGTGCCATCAGTGAGAAGGGGGTATACTCTGGAAACACCATATATTTT.

The V and J genes are TRBV29-1 and TRBJ1-2; a possible D gene is TRBD1 (5 bases). This CDR3 comprises 10 residues. Germline V gene data show CDR1 as SQVTM and CDR2 as ANQGSEA. The chain's CDR3 is CSAGGDGYTF. The CDR3 DNA sequence: TGCAGTGCTGGGGGGGATGGCTACACCTTC.

This rearrangement joins TRBV18 to TRBJ1-4; D not certain. The ends were cut back, 3 bases at V and 8 bases at J, with 10 bases in the middle. Germline V CDR1 and CDR2: KGHSH, LQKENI. The length of the CDR3 is 13 residues. CDR3 DNA sequence: TGTGCCAGCTCACCGGTGGGGTCCGAAAAACTGTTTTTT. It specifies CASSPVGSEKLFF.

V gene TRBV6-5 combines with J gene TRBJ2-7; 10 nucleotides agree with TRBD2. This CDR3 has 14 amino acids. CDR1 is MNHEY, CDR2 SVGAGI, per germline. The ends lost 9 bases at V and 4 bases at J; junction bases unmatched: 9. DNA for the CDR3: TGTGCCAGTAGCCGGACTAGCGGTGTTTACGAGCAGTACTTC. It codes for CASSRTSGVYEQYF.

V gene TRBV6-4 combines with J gene TRBJ2-3, with a weak D call TRBD2 (6 bases). This CDR3 is 14 amino acids long. CDR1 MRHNA and CDR2 SNTAGT come from the germline V gene. V was shortened by 5 bases and J by 0 bases, with 9 bases between the two germline ends. CDR3 in amino acids: CASSSGPSTDTQYF. The DNA of the CDR3 is TGTGCCAGCAGTAGCGGGCCAAGCACAGATACGCAGTATTTT.

V and J are TRBV30 and TRBJ1-5; the D gene is possibly TRBD1 (6 bases). V lost 0 bases and J lost 4, with 10 bases in between. The CDR3 is 14 amino acids. Germline assignment: CDR1 GTSNPN and CDR2 SVGIG (reference sequence). The CDR3 spells CAWSVQGGNQPQHF. DNA for the CDR3: TGTGCCTGGAGTGTACAGGGAGGGAATCAGCCCCAGCATTTT.

CDR3 residues: CATGRDSNQPQHF. The CDR3 DNA sequence: TGTGCCACCGGGAGGGATAGCAATCAGCCCCAGCATTTT. The chain joins TRBV10-3 to TRBJ1-5; D remains unclear. Germline CDR1 is ENHRY and CDR2 is SYGVKD. Trimming left V 10 bases short and J 0 bases short, with 10 bases between. This CDR3 is 13 amino acids long.

The sample holds one count of this clone. The chain employs TRBV24-1 and TRBJ2-6, with 8 bases lining up with TRBD1. Trimming cost V 9 bases and J 1 base; bases outside gene matches: 13. Germline V gives CDR1 KGHDR, CDR2 SFDVKD. The length of the CDR3 is 18 residues. As DNA, the CDR3 is TGTGCCACCGCAAAATTACCGGGACAGGCTTCTGGGGCCAACGTCCTGACTTTC. Residues: CATAKLPGQASGANVLTF.

This clone appeared a single time. V usage is TRBV9 and J usage is TRBJ2-4; no clear D. Germline lookup yields CDR1 SGDLS and CDR2 YYNGEE. The CDR3 is 9 amino acids. The CDR3 protein is CAAKNIQYF. The CDR3 bases are TGTGCAGCCAAAAACATTCAGTACTTC.

The chain carries TRBV27 and TRBJ2-7; 7 bases match TRBD2. This CDR3 has 15 residues. The V gene's germline CDR1 is MNHEY and CDR2 SMNVEV (reference sequence). The trim removed 5 bases at V and 2 bases at J, leaving 9 bases unmatched. In nucleotides, the CDR3 is TGTGCCAGCAGTCAACAAGCGGGACCAACCTACGAGCAGTACTTC. Protein sequence: CASSQQAGPTYEQYF.

The J gene is TRBJ1-5, the V gene TRBV2, with a tentative D call TRBD1 (6 bases). The CDR3 extends over 11 amino acids. Trimming shortened V by 9 bases and J by 9 bases, and 12 bases separated the two germline ends. CDR1 SNHLY and CDR2 FYNNEI come from the germline V gene. The CDR3 here is CASTLTGPQHF. Written as DNA, the CDR3 is TGTGCCAGTACTCTGACAGGGCCCCAGCATTTT.

The rearrangement uses TRBV5-1 and TRBJ1-4, with TRBD1 matching 8 bases. The junction had 5 bases not matched to a gene; V was cut back by 3 bases and J by 7 bases. From germline, CDR1 is SGHRS and CDR2 YFSETQ. The CDR3 covers 14 residues. This CDR3 reads CASSYDRGAEKLFF. For the CDR3, the DNA is TGCGCCAGCAGCTATGACAGGGGAGCTGAAAAACTGTTTTTT.

The gene calls are TRBV19 and TRBJ1-2; D is possibly TRBD1 (5 bases). The CDR3 contains 15 residues. Germline V gives CDR1 LNHDA, CDR2 SQIVND (reference sequence). V lost 4 bases and J 3 bases, leaving 15 bases between the germline ends. Here the CDR3 reads CASSKGFRGDYGYTF. The CDR3 nucleotides read TGTGCCAGTAGTAAGGGATTCCGAGGGGACTATGGCTACACCTTC.

The chain has TRBV3-1 (or the pseudogene TRBV3-2) and TRBJ2-3; D not certain. This CDR3 is 15 amino acids long. Trimming removed 1 base at V and 0 bases at J, with 8 bases between. Germline V gives CDR1 LGHDT, CDR2 YNNKEL (reference sequence). The CDR3 DNA reads TGTGCCAGCAGCCAAGTAAGGGCTAGCACAGATACGCAGTATTTT. As protein: CASSQVRASTDTQYF.

This clone showed up just a few times. The chain has TRBV29-1 and TRBJ1-4; TRBD1 agrees at 8 bases. Trimming took 7 bases from V and 8 from J; bases not matched to a gene: 6. Germline loops: CDR1 SQVTM, CDR2 ANQGSEA. This CDR3 spans 12 amino acids. The CDR3 loop reads CSGQGAGEKLFF. For the CDR3, the DNA is TGCAGCGGTCAGGGGGCTGGGGAAAAACTGTTTTTT.

This chain joins TRBV19 and TRBJ1-2, with D possibly being TRBD1 (6 bases). The CDR3 extends over 17 amino acids. Between the trimmed V and J ends, which lost 3 bases and 0 bases, there was a span of 17 bases. Germline assignment: CDR1 LNHDA and CDR2 SQIVND (reference sequence). This chain's CDR3 is CASSIWAGAGANYGYTF. CDR3 sequence (DNA): TGTGCCAGTAGTATCTGGGCAGGGGCAGGTGCTAACTATGGCTACACCTTC.

The chain carries TRBV3-1 (or the pseudogene TRBV3-2) and TRBJ1-1; no firm D call. In germline, CDR1 is LGHDT, CDR2 YNNKEL (reference sequence). CDR3 length: 14 amino acids. Trimming cost V 1 base and J 0 bases, with 6 bases left between them. The CDR3 reads CASSQGRLNTEAFF. CDR3 bases: TGTGCCAGCAGCCAAGGTCGGCTGAACACTGAAGCTTTCTTT.

The rearrangement links TRBV19 to TRBJ1-5; the D gene is possibly TRBD1 (6 bases). CDR1 is LNHDA and CDR2 is SQIVND in the germline V gene (reference sequence). Between the trimmed V and J ends, which lost 10 bases and 2 bases, there was a span of 21 bases. The CDR3 has 16 residues. Here the CDR3 reads CATKAGAAVGNQPQHF. For the CDR3, the DNA is TGTGCCACCAAAGCGGGGGCAGCCGTCGGCAATCAGCCCCAGCATTTT.

V gene TRBV28 combines with J gene TRBJ1-2; D is uncertain. Trimming removed 2 bases at V and 8 bases at J, with 15 bases between. The CDR3 spans 14 residues. CDR1 and CDR2 (germline): MDHEN, SYDVKM. CDR3 amino acids: CASSLRMQVRGYTF. CDR3 in DNA: TGTGCCAGCAGTTTAAGGATGCAAGTGCGCGGCTACACCTTC.

This chain connects TRBV29-1 to TRBJ1-1; D not resolved. V gave up 2 bases and J gave up 4 bases, with 5 bases separating them. The CDR3 is 11 residues long. CDR1 is SQVTM and CDR2 is ANQGSEA in the germline V gene. Here the CDR3 reads CSVETVTEAFF. CDR3 DNA sequence: TGCAGCGTTGAAACGGTCACTGAAGCTTTCTTT.

V and J are TRBV7-9 and TRBJ2-5, with TRBD1 matching over 12 bases. V shed 5 bases and J 5 bases; nucleotides not matched to a gene: 6. The CDR3 is made up of 15 amino acids. Per the germline V gene, CDR1 is SEHNR and CDR2 is FQNEAQ (reference sequence). The CDR3 sequence is CASSLGTGGVETQYF. CDR3 DNA sequence: TGTGCCAGCAGCCTGGGGACAGGGGGCGTGGAGACCCAGTACTTC.

This sequence joins TRBV28 and TRBJ2-6, with a weak D call TRBD2 (5 bases). V was trimmed by 3 bases and J by 2 bases, leaving 8 bases between them. The length of the CDR3 is 15 residues. Germline assignment: CDR1 MDHEN and CDR2 SYDVKM. CDR3 sequence (DNA): TGTGCCAGCAGTTTTTCGGGGACTGGGGCCAACGTCCTGACTTTC. This encodes CASSFSGTGANVLTF.

The chain links TRBV7-9 to TRBJ2-2; TRBD2 agrees at 11 bases. V shed 8 bases and J 6 bases; nucleotides not matched to a gene: 11. This CDR3 region has 16 residues. The V gene's germline CDR1 is SEHNR and CDR2 FQNEAQ (reference sequence). In DNA form, the CDR3 reads TGTGCCAGCCGCCATAGCGGGAGGGGCTCTCCCGGGGAGCTGTTTTTT. Encoded protein: CASRHSGRGSPGELFF. Full variable domain (remainder filled in from reference TRBV7-9 and TRBJ2-2): DTGVSQNPRHKITKRGQNVTFRCDPISEHNRLYWYRQTLGQGPEFLTYFQNEAQLEKSRLLSDRFSAERPKGSFSTLEIQRTEQGDSAMYLCASRHSGRGSPGELFFGEGSRLTVL.